This T cell receptor beta chain was recovered during a study of cytomegalovirus exposure and HLA in healthy donors listed by TCRdb under 2017. Context from the whole study: In an earlier analysis of roughly 500 of the donors, 250 to 300 Gb of sequence data and some 120 million unique TCR beta sequences from about 179 million T cells were reported. Approximately 310 gigabases of sequencing data and approximately 80 million unique TCR sequences were included in an early release covering around 650 HLA-typed donors. Among the roughly 380 genotyped donors, around 81% belonged to the genetic ancestry cluster associated with self-reported Caucasian donors. The study was designed to test whether signatures of past pathogen exposure could be identified by cataloging public T cell receptors. The study profiled the T cell repertoires of hundreds of subjects by immunosequencing and related them to cytomegalovirus serostatus. Along with the roughly 670-subject first cohort, a separate validation cohort of about 110 different subjects was used. The study combined high-throughput TCR immunosequencing, statistical association of individual TCRs with disease status, and machine learning to predict cytomegalovirus infection status. In a later analysis, previously published TCR beta repertoires from more than 500 donors were re-analyzed and high-resolution HLA genotyping was added so that TCR occurrence patterns could be studied. Rather than drawing on any new phenotypic data, the later analysis identified candidate immune exposures from TCR beta sequences and the way those sequences occurred across donors. To decide whether each TCR beta V gene segment behaved as functional or pseudogenic, an earlier analysis of approximately 620 of the donors relied on high-throughput TCR beta sequencing. Donor age, sex, ethnicity and CMV serostatus were collected together with the repertoire data. A later genetic analysis used genome-wide SNP genotypes for about three fifths of the 666 donors, treating that subset as a discovery cohort. Every repertoire in the discovery cohort had been generated on one and the same sequencing platform. HLA typing covered class I and class II loci at four-digit resolution. Typing coverage differed by locus: A, B, C, DRB1 and DQB1 were typed in about 620-640 donors, DQA1 in about 550, DPA1 in 600 to 610, and DPB1 in just under 490. Five DR-DQ haplotypes were handled as single units for association and clustering, since linkage in the cohort was strong. Among 398 genotyped donors of the cohort, an average of approximately 240,000 unique TCR beta nucleotide sequences were sequenced per donor, roughly 20% of them non-productive.

The library was made by the immunoSEQ multiplex PCR assay. For the multiplex PCR, a mixture combining 60 forward primers for TCR Vbeta segments and 13 reverse primers for TCR Jbeta segments was used. The CDR3 region of rearranged TCR beta genes was amplified from genomic DNA with a multiplex PCR assay. On the Illumina HiSeq System, the amplified TCR beta libraries were sequenced as 87-base-pair reads. The authors' analysis ran thus. In a later analysis, roughly 80 million unique TCR beta chains were counted across the 500 to 850 repertoires, and roughly 9.9 million of these chains were shared by at least two donors. Raw reads were error-corrected and collapsed into unique sequences by a nearest-neighbor algorithm in which closely related sequences were merged to remove PCR and sequencing errors. Alignment of CDR3 sequences to IMGT reference sequences was used to assign V, D and J gene segments. For a sequence to be retained, a match of at least six nucleotides to both a V gene segment and a J gene segment was required. A rearrangement was called productive if the CDR3 had no stop codons and remained in frame with V and J, and every other rearrangement was called non-productive. Following IMGT convention, CDR3 was defined as the stretch from the second conserved V-encoded cysteine up to the conserved J-encoded phenylalanine. In an earlier analysis of approximately 590 of the donors, sequences lacking an unambiguous match to a single V gene segment were excluded. An earlier analysis of approximately 590 of the donors classified V segments as functional when productive rearrangements were above 56.7% and as segregating when the standard deviation between donors was above 5%. To diagnose cytomegalovirus status from the catalog of TCR beta chain sequences, a statistical classification framework was built. In a later analysis, TCR nucleotide sequences were compared against IMGT/GENE-DB human TR gene sequences so that V and J genes could be assigned. Using the TCRdist pipeline, a later analysis assigned CDR3 sequences along with most-parsimonious VDJ recombination scenarios. In a later analysis, every TCR beta chain was defined by the combination of its CDR3 amino acid sequence and its V-gene family, and reads without a unique V-gene family were dropped. A later analysis removed 500 to 600 highly shared, low-generation-probability nucleotide sequences to deal with suspected cross-contamination and a sequencing artifact. For each public chain, a later analysis derived a clonal expansion index from normalized ranks of inferred template counts within each repertoire. Generation probabilities in a later analysis came from a VDJ recombination model fitted to out-of-frame rearrangements, and those results were checked against IGoR. In a later analysis, hypergeometric tests were used to score TCR-TCR, TCR-HLA and TCR-CMV co-occurrence, with a repertoire-size bias correction applied to TCR pairs. A later analysis estimated false discovery rates by permuting HLA or CMV assignments 20 times. In a later analysis, co-occurring TCRs were grouped with DBSCAN, and TCRdist sequence similarity was added when clustering was performed within HLA-allele-positive subsets. For co-occurrence clustering, repertoires with fewer than 30,000 or more than 120,000 public chains were excluded, along with roughly 5 repertoires with anomalous nucleotide sharing. In TCRdb, the immuneACCESS table is reduced to in-frame sequences with V and J assigned. These tables do not hold every clone; where another copy was compared, an unresolved V gene accounts for under half, and the others remain unexplained. V and J calls and clone size follow that table, whereas D and trimming were derived from the DNA. For this sample the table gives some 120,000 clones, of which nearly 80% were detected only once. The ten largest clones capture over 5.5% of the sample.

The investigation overall reported the following: In a later analysis, several top co-occurrence clusters were reported to appear linked to parvovirus B19, influenza, CMV and Epstein-Barr virus. Linkage disequilibrium might explain the correlated functional status among segregating V segments, but an unknown experimental factor could not be ruled out. In a later analysis, HLA-associated TCR beta chains showed more clonal expansion and lower generation probabilities than non-associated chains that were equally common. According to a later analysis, TCR association rates differed among HLA loci, with DRB1 alleles showing the most associated TCRs and HLA-C alleles showing the fewest. In an earlier analysis of some 550 of the donors, most TCR beta V segments were observed in productive rearrangements about 87% or about 30% of the time, broadly matching IMGT annotations. Some 15 rarely observed V segments, including chromosome 9 orphons, were excluded from the earlier analysis of almost 600 of the donors because counts were too low. Specific HLA alleles were associated with over 15,000 TCR beta sequences at a false discovery rate of 0.05 in a later analysis. Presence/absence analyses assumed roughly uniform sequencing depth across donors, an assumption that may not hold. The study gave a list of some 150 TCR beta chains associated with cytomegalovirus. When HLA alleles, especially DR and DQ, strongly co-occurred, attributing TCR associations to individual alleles was difficult. CMV serostatus was the only immune exposure information available for the cohort. V-gene and J-gene trimming of TCR beta chains was associated with a missense DCLRE1C variant in a later genetic analysis, and the association was replicated in an independent cohort. The sequencing pipeline was judged likely to have produced a cluster of highly shared sequence variants as a technical artifact. A further reported finding was that TCR beta sequences accurately predicted the HLA-A and HLA-B alleles for most subjects in the first cohort. Most TCR sequences were seen in very few donors, while some public TCRs were found in many individuals. In this cohort, only TCR beta chains were sequenced, and detectable features were limited by the absence of alpha or paired-chain data. The 87-base-pair reads could not distinguish some IMGT-functional V segments, including TRBV6-2 and TRBV6-3, so those segments were excluded. Because HLA typing was unavailable for some donors at each locus, only the typed subset was used in association tests. Cytomegalovirus status was reported to be diagnosed by the classifier with high specificity and sensitivity in both the original and validation cohorts. A few of the identified cytomegalovirus-associated TCR beta chains were confirmed in vitro to be specific for cytomegalovirus antigens. Most CMV-associated TCR beta chains appeared to be HLA-restricted in a later analysis, and the HLA associations seemed to be driven largely by CMV exposure. According to a later genetic analysis, donors in an Asian-associated ancestry cluster had fewer N-insertions in productive TCRs than the approximately 650-donor mean. The authors suggested that the approach could potentially be generalized to other disease states and immunological phenotypes.

The cohort was made up of 666 healthy bone marrow donors. All cohort members were sampled while nominally healthy, although unrecorded immune exposures were likely present. The donor was CMV seronegative and was included in the group of approximately 350 seronegative cohort members. Each donor provided a peripheral blood sample, and peripheral blood mononuclear cells were used for TCR beta sequencing. Genomic DNA was extracted from the blood cell samples with the Qiagen DNeasy Blood Extraction Kit. This clone is a singleton in its sample. There is no known antigen for this receptor. There are no base qualities to consult, and no much larger clone falls within one base. Inclusive of the bounding cysteine and phenylalanine, the CDR3 is 17 residues long. The entry retains the CDR3 DNA only, 51 bases that are in frame from base 1. Germline trimming amounts to 0 bases on V and 6 bases on J, with 9 as the count of junction bases outside the gene matches. Looking up the germline V gene yields CDR1 WSHSY and CDR2 SAAADI.

This sequence was found in a woman in her thirties or forties in good health and CMV-seronegative. Material for sequencing was PBMCs. The chain links TRBV10-2 with TRBJ2-1, and 9 junction bases match TRBD2. The nucleotide sequence reads TGCGCCAGCAGTGAGTCGGCCCAAGCGGGAGGAGGCAATGAGCAGTTCTTC. Translated, it gives CASSESAQAGGGNEQFF.